Included here is one TCR beta chain sequence, with context. Antigen: not known. PCR employed 60 Vbeta and 13 Jbeta primers. Only in-frame clones appear in the TCRdb table, and some are missing; sequencing was by immunoSEQ multiplex PCR. The repertoire has 120,000 to 150,000 clones, almost 80% of them found once; the top ten carry more than 0.95%. Trimming pared 2 bases from V and 7 bases from J, leaving 12 bases between. CDR3 length: 12 residues. The germline gives CDR1 GTSNPN, CDR2 SVGIG (reference sequence). The data originate from a study of cytomegalovirus exposure and HLA in healthy donors. Whole-study findings and limits: Researchers reported in a later analysis that a missense DCLRE1C variant was tied to TCR beta V- and J-gene trimming. Sequencing had likely introduced a cluster of highly shared sequence variants as an artifact. Presence/absence results assume similar sequencing depth per donor, which may not hold.

The genes are TRBV30 and TRBJ2-7; no definite D call. The source of this sequence is a man younger than 35 in good health and CMV-seronegative. The sequenced material came from PBMCs. The chain's CDR3 is CAWSPVQSEQYF. The CDR3 DNA reads TGTGCCTGGAGTCCAGTACAGTCAGAGCAGTACTTC.